This is a list of T cell receptor beta chains from one sample in a study of cytomegalovirus exposure and HLA in healthy donors. Profiling relied on immunoSEQ multiplex PCR, and the TCRdb table lists in-frame clones only, not all of them. The sample has 150,000 to 200,000 clones, over 75% seen once; the top ten hold almost 9.5%. Sequences were obtained from PBMCs. These receptors originate from a man younger than 30 in good health and CMV-seropositive. The CDR3 runs from the conserved cysteine through the conserved F or W. The D gene is left open where the match is weak. Clone size, where shown, is once, few, many, or a class for clones that have expanded.

CDR3aa	CDR3nt	j_gene	abundance	v_gene	len	d_gene
CASSPTSRETQYF	TGTGCCAGCTCCCCAACTAGCAGGGAGACCCAGTACTTC	TRBJ2-5	NA	TRBV18	13	NA
CASSPGGPTDTQYF	TGTGCCAGCAGCCCGGGGGGGCCCACGGATACGCAGTATTTT	TRBJ2-3	NA	TRBV7-9	14	TRBD2
CASSIFRDTTYEQYF	TGTGCCAGTAGTATATTCCGGGACACTACCTACGAGCAGTACTTC	TRBJ2-7	NA	TRBV19	15	NA
CASSLSRTGGSNQPQHF	TGTGCCAGCAGCTTGTCGAGGACAGGGGGGAGCAATCAGCCCCAGCATTTT	TRBJ1-5	NA	TRBV5-8	17	TRBD1
CASSGQGSCTF	TGTGCCAGCAGTGGACAGGGCTCTTGCACCTTC	TRBJ1-2	NA	TRBV2	11	TRBD1
CASSFRGGVAGAHEQFF	TGTGCCAGCAGTTTTAGGGGAGGGGTAGCGGGGGCCCATGAGCAGTTCTTC	TRBJ2-1	once	TRBV7-4	17	TRBD2
CASSRDRYEQYF	TGTGCCAGCTCACGGGACAGGTACGAGCAGTACTTC	TRBJ2-7	NA	TRBV18	12	TRBD1
CAWSVVGGQPQHF	TGTGCCTGGAGTGTGGTAGGGGGCCAGCCCCAGCATTTT	TRBJ1-5	NA	TRBV30	13	TRBD1
CASSVVGDRKRQPQHF	TGTGCCAGCAGTGTGGTAGGAGACAGGAAGCGACAGCCCCAGCATTTT	TRBJ1-5	NA	TRBV2	16	NA
CASSSIGGPNYGYTF	TGTGCCAGCAGCTCAATAGGGGGACCTAACTATGGCTACACCTTC	TRBJ1-2	NA	TRBV14	15	NA
CAISYYQGANTEAFF	TGTGCCATCAGTTACTATCAGGGGGCCAACACTGAAGCTTTCTTT	TRBJ1-1	few	TRBV10-3	15	TRBD1
CASSLAGGLAGGSYNEQFF	TGTGCCAGCAGCTTAGCAGGAGGACTAGCGGGGGGTTCCTACAATGAGCAGTTCTTC	TRBJ2-1	NA	TRBV7-2	19	TRBD2
CASSTGGPYNSPLHF	TGTGCCAGCAGTACAGGGGGCCCCTATAATTCACCCCTCCACTTT	TRBJ1-6	NA	TRBV6-5	15	TRBD1
CASSSETWVTDTQYF	TGTGCCAGCAGCTCGGAGACCTGGGTCACAGATACGCAGTATTTT	TRBJ2-3	NA	TRBV7-9	15	NA
CASSLEPSGVQETQYF	TGCGCCAGCAGCTTGGAGCCTAGCGGGGTACAAGAGACCCAGTACTTC	TRBJ2-5	NA	TRBV5-1	16	TRBD2
CASSLALGVSSGNTIYF	TGTGCCAGCAGCTTGGCCCTCGGGGTTAGTTCAGGAAACACCATATATTTT	TRBJ1-3	NA	TRBV5-5	17	NA
CASSLTSGGTGTGELFF	TGCGCCAGCAGCCTGACTAGCGGGGGGACGGGCACCGGGGAGCTGTTTTTT	TRBJ2-2	NA	TRBV5-1	17	TRBD2
CASSPGRPYGYTF	TGTGCCAGCAGCCCCGGGAGGCCCTATGGCTACACCTTC	TRBJ1-2	NA	TRBV21-1	13	NA
CASSLVGQGITEAFF	TGCGCCAGCAGCTTGGTAGGCCAGGGAATCACTGAAGCTTTCTTT	TRBJ1-1	NA	TRBV5-1	15	NA
CASSPGSASGNTIYF	TGTGCCAGCAGCCCCGGGAGTGCCTCTGGAAACACCATATATTTT	TRBJ1-3	NA	TRBV11-2	15	NA
CASSEGTYQETQYF	TGTGCCAGCAGTGAAGGCACATACCAAGAGACCCAGTACTTC	TRBJ2-5	NA	TRBV2	14	NA
CASSQDGGRPYNEQFF	TGCGCCAGCAGCCAAGATGGGGGCCGACCTTACAATGAGCAGTTCTTC	TRBJ2-1	NA	TRBV4-3	16	NA
CAISESWTGGRGYTF	TGTGCCATCAGTGAGTCGTGGACAGGGGGGAGAGGCTACACCTTC	TRBJ1-2	NA	TRBV10-3	15	TRBD1
CASSPIRGTGAYEQYF	TGTGCCAGCTCACCGATACGCGGGACAGGGGCCTACGAGCAGTACTTC	TRBJ2-7	NA	TRBV18	16	TRBD1
CASSEVGQNLPGNTIYF	TGTGCCAGCAGTGAAGTAGGACAGAATTTGCCTGGAAACACCATATATTTT	TRBJ1-3	NA	TRBV2	17	NA
CASSVLGARETQYF	TGTGCCAGCAGCGTTCTGGGGGCGCGGGAGACCCAGTACTTC	TRBJ2-5	NA	TRBV9	14	NA
CASSLSAAGGRETQYF	TGTGCCAGCAGCTTAAGTGCCGCAGGGGGCAGGGAGACCCAGTACTTC	TRBJ2-5	NA	TRBV7-3	16	TRBD1
CASGLLAGVTDTQYF	TGCGCCAGCGGGTTGTTAGCGGGGGTCACAGATACGCAGTATTTT	TRBJ2-3	NA	TRBV10-2	15	TRBD2
CASSLTVGGGDEQYF	TGTGCCAGCAGCTTGACCGTGGGGGGGGGCGACGAGCAGTACTTC	TRBJ2-7	NA	TRBV11-3	15	NA
CASSAEQNTEAFF	TGTGCCAGCTCAGCGGAGCAGAACACTGAAGCTTTCTTT	TRBJ1-1	NA	TRBV18	13	NA
CASSQATGEMNTEAFF	TGCGCCAGCAGCCAAGCAACAGGGGAGATGAACACTGAAGCTTTCTTT	TRBJ1-1	NA	TRBV4-3	16	TRBD1
CASSSPSGGGAGDTQYF	TGTGCCAGCAGCTCCCCCTCGGGCGGGGGGGCGGGAGATACGCAGTATTTT	TRBJ2-3	NA	TRBV11-3	17	TRBD2
CARPSAPGQRFYEQYF	TGTGCCAGACCATCGGCTCCGGGACAGCGCTTCTACGAGCAGTACTTC	TRBJ2-7	once	TRBV5-3	16	TRBD1
CASFWVKLLYEQYF	TGCGCCAGCTTCTGGGTGAAACTACTCTACGAGCAGTACTTC	TRBJ2-7	NA	TRBV10-1	14	NA
CASSPTSSYEQYF	TGCGCCAGCAGCCCGACTAGCTCCTACGAGCAGTACTTC	TRBJ2-7	NA	TRBV5-1	13	NA